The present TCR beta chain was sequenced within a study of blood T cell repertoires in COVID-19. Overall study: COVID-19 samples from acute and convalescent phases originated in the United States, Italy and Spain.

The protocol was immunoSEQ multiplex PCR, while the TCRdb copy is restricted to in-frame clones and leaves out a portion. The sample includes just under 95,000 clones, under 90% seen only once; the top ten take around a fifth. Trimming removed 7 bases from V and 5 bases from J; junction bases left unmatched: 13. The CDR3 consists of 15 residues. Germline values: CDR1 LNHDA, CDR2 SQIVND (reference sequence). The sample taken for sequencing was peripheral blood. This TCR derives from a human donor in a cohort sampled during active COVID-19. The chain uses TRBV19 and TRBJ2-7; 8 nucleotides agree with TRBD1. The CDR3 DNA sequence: TGTGCCAGTACCAGGAACGGGACAGGAAACAACGAGCAGTACTTC. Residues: CASTRNGTGNNEQYF.